A single T cell receptor (beta chain) is shown here with its context. These data are taken from a study of T cells in Graves' hyperthyroidism and ophthalmopathy. TCR beta CDR3 sequences were amplified from RNA transcripts. TCR CDR3 regions were first amplified by RT-PCR with HTBI primers. TCRdb recomputed calls from the multiplex PCR reads with MiXCR, one row per CDR3 protein. The table has some 580,000 distinct CDR3 sequences, roughly a sixth seen once; the top ten hold 2.5% to 4%. Germline V gives CDR1 LNHNV, CDR2 YYDKDF (reference sequence). This CDR3 has 14 amino acids. V lost 0 bases to trimming and J lost 3 bases, with 6 bases between them.

V gene TRBV15 combines with J gene TRBJ2-1, with no clear D. Sequencing was performed on blood. The clonotype comes from a middle-aged woman with Graves' ophthalmopathy. CDR3 bases: TGTGCCACCAGCAGAGACAGAATCTACAATGAGCAGTTCTTC. Amino acid sequence: CATSRDRIYNEQFF.